This TCR beta chain derives from a study of T cells in Graves' hyperthyroidism and ophthalmopathy. This clonotype has ten or more counts. TCR beta CDR3 sequences were amplified from RNA transcripts. The HTBI primer set served for first-round RT-PCR of the TCR CDR3. One entry per CDR3 protein results from TCRdb running MiXCR on the multiplex PCR reads. The data contain fewer than 250,000 distinct CDR3 sequences, 24% of them seen just once; the ten biggest clones take up about a third. Trimming stripped 5 bases from V and 8 bases from J, with 12 bases between. CDR1 and CDR2 (germline): SGHTA, FQGNSA. This CDR3 is 12 amino acids long. The authors took PBMCs from over 8.5 ml fresh peripheral blood.

Specimen: blood. The V gene is TRBV7-2, the J gene TRBJ1-2, with D perhaps TRBD1 (6 bases). The clonotype was recovered from a woman aged 35 to 49 with Graves' ophthalmopathy. The CDR3 spells CASSPQGKGYTF. CDR3 DNA: TGTGCCAGCAGCCCCCAGGGGAAGGGCTACACCTTC.